Shown below are 22 T cell receptor beta chains from a single sample sequenced in a study of T cells in Graves' hyperthyroidism and ophthalmopathy. Amplified regions were TCR beta CDR3 sequences from RNA transcripts. First-round RT-PCR with HTBI primers amplified the TCR CDR3 region. TCRdb re-derived calls from the multiplex PCR reads in MiXCR, one entry per CDR3 protein. The table records hundreds of thousands of distinct CDR3 sequences, 14% of them present only once. Sequencing was done on a sample of blood. These receptors all stem from a woman in her late teens or twenties with Graves' hyperthyroidism.

The table lists this clonotype with many counts. The chain combines TRBV18 with TRBJ2-1, with D possibly TRBD1 on 5 matching bases. The CDR3 contains 14 residues. Trimming removed 3 bases from V and 3 bases from J, with 9 bases in between. The germline V gene has CDR1 KGHSH and CDR2 LQKENI. The CDR3 protein is CASSPTDRYNEQFF. The CDR3 region has the DNA TGTGCCAGCTCACCGACAGACCGCTACAATGAGCAGTTCTTC.

This clonotype was picked up many times. The V call is TRBV7-3, the J call TRBJ2-3; no clear D. There are 14 residues in the CDR3. Trimming took off 2 bases at V and 4 bases at J, with 10 bases between the two ends. The germline V gene encodes CDR1 SGHTA and CDR2 FQGTGA. CDR3 sequence reads: CASSLGLGADTQYF. CDR3 bases: TGTGCCAGCAGCTTAGGCCTGGGCGCAGATACGCAGTATTTT.

This clonotype was counted a few times. The chain carries TRBV10-3 and TRBJ2-5; 12 bases map to TRBD1. CDR1 is ENHRY and CDR2 is SYGVKD in the germline V gene. The length of the CDR3 is 16 residues. Losses at the gene ends were 2 bases for V and 5 bases for J; bases not matched to a gene: 6. The DNA of the CDR3 is TGTGCCATCAGTGAGGGGGACAGGGGGCTGGGCGAGACCCAGTACTTC. Translated, it gives CAISEGDRGLGETQYF.

In this sample, this clonotype turned up many times. V gene TRBV12-3 or TRBV12-4 combines with J gene TRBJ2-5, with TRBD2 matching 8 bases. V gave up 1 base and J gave up 1 base; unmatched junction bases: 5. The CDR3 has 16 residues. Here the CDR3 reads CASSLGSGKVQETQYF. Written as DNA, the CDR3 is TGTGCCAGCAGTTTAGGTAGCGGGAAGGTCCAAGAGACCCAGTACTTC.

The V call is TRBV25-1, the J call TRBJ1-1; D is ambiguous. Germline V gives CDR1 MGHDK, CDR2 SYGVNS. V lost 7 bases and J 0 bases, leaving 12 bases between the germline ends. This CDR3 has 14 amino acids. The CDR3 DNA sequence: TGTGCCAGCAACTGGGCCTTCATGAACACTGAAGCTTTCTTT. This encodes CASNWAFMNTEAFF.

This clonotype occurred many times. The chain recombines TRBV27 with TRBJ1-1, with 7 bases identical to TRBD1. This CDR3 is 15 amino acids long. Germline CDR1 reads MNHEY; CDR2 reads SMNVEV (reference sequence). The V segment lost 6 bases and the J segment 4 bases; nucleotides outside the gene matches: 11. The CDR3 DNA sequence: TGTGCCAGCAGCCTTTACAGGGGAGGGGGCACTGAAGCTTTCTTT. Amino acid sequence: CASSLYRGGGTEAFF.

This clonotype was observed many times. The chain uses TRBV2 and TRBJ2-3; D might be TRBD1 (6 bases). The germline V gene encodes CDR1 SNHLY and CDR2 FYNNEI. V lost 7 bases, J lost 7 bases, and 15 bases lay in between. The CDR3 is 13 residues long. The CDR3 DNA reads TGTGCCAGCAAAAGACAGGTCCCCCATACGCAGTATTTT. Translating gives CASKRQVPHTQYF.

At least ten counts were recorded for this clonotype. The V and J genes are TRBV7-9 and TRBJ2-4; D unresolved. The germline gives CDR1 SEHNR, CDR2 FQNEAQ (reference sequence). V shed 2 bases and J shed 5 bases, with 7 bases lying between them. The length of the CDR3 is 13 residues. The CDR3, as DNA: TGTGCCAGCAGCTTAAGCGTGCAAAACATTCAGTACTTC. Translating it yields CASSLSVQNIQYF.

This clonotype was detected ten times or more. This chain uses TRBV18 with TRBJ2-5, with TRBD2 matching over 11 bases. Trimming cost V 3 bases and J 5 bases; bases outside gene matches: 5. This CDR3 comprises 15 residues. The germline V gene encodes CDR1 KGHSH and CDR2 LQKENI. This CDR3 is CASSPLLAGVETQYF. CDR3 nucleotides: TGTGCCAGCTCACCTCTACTAGCGGGAGTCGAGACCCAGTACTTC. Together with reference TRBV18 and TRBJ2-5, the CDR3 gives the full variable domain: NAGVMQNPRHLVRRRGQEARLRCSPMKGHSHVYWYRQLPEEGLKFMVYLQKENIIDESGMPKERFSAEFPKEGPSILRIQQVVRGDSAAYFCASSPLLAGVETQYFGPGTRLLVL.

This clonotype was picked up a small number of times. This chain connects TRBV20-1 to TRBJ1-2; 7 bases line up with TRBD1. The CDR3 sequence is 15 residues long. After removal of 0 bases from V and 4 bases from J, the junction contained 8 bases not matched to a gene. Germline assignment: CDR1 DFQATT and CDR2 SNEGSKA (reference sequence). Here the CDR3 reads CSARDSDRDTYGYTF. The CDR3, as DNA: TGCAGTGCTAGAGATTCCGACAGGGATACCTATGGCTACACCTTC.

This clonotype was detected a few times. The genes are TRBV5-1 and TRBJ2-5; 7 bases map to TRBD1. The CDR3 covers 13 residues. With V trimmed by 2 bases and J by 6 bases, 4 bases remained unmatched. CDR1 and CDR2 from the germline V gene are SGHRS and YFSETQ. CDR3 DNA: TGCGCCAGCAGCTTTGGGACAGAGAAGACCCAGTACTTC. Translating gives CASSFGTEKTQYF.

Only a few counts were recorded for this clonotype. The chain uses TRBV4-1 and TRBJ2-1; a possible D gene is TRBD1 (6 bases). V lost 0 bases and J lost 0, with 18 bases in between. CDR1 is MGHRA and CDR2 is YSYEKL in the germline V gene. The CDR3 has 19 amino acids. CDR3 region: CASSQDGGAGPSSYNEQFF. For the CDR3, the DNA is TGCGCCAGCAGCCAAGATGGGGGCGCGGGCCCAAGCTCCTACAATGAGCAGTTCTTC.

This clonotype has at least ten counts. The CDR3 bases are TGTGCCAGCAGTTTATCGACCCCTCAGACTAGTTTTCACTACGAGCAGTACTTC. It translates to CASSLSTPQTSFHYEQYF. The rearrangement links TRBV27 to TRBJ2-7, with D perhaps TRBD2 (6 bases). V lost 0 bases and J lost 3, with 21 bases in between. The CDR3 totals 18 residues. The germline V gene encodes CDR1 MNHEY and CDR2 SMNVEV (reference sequence).

Notes on this clonotype: A much larger clone lies one base from this, so it may be a read error. The V and J genes are TRBV4-2 and TRBJ1-1; 7 nucleotides align to TRBD1. Germline V lookup: CDR1 LGHNA, CDR2 YNFKEQ. CDR3 length equals 14 residues. Here the CDR3 reads CVSSQGVGISEAFF. CDR3 coding DNA: TGTGTCAGCAGCCAGGGGGTGGGAATCAGTGAAGCTTTCTTT.

This clonotype was recorded at least ten times. The DNA for the CDR3 is TGCGCCAGCAGCTTGTCCTCAAACAATGAGCAGTTCTTC. Translating gives CASSLSSNNEQFF. V is TRBV5-1 and J is TRBJ2-1; D ambiguous. Trimming removed 1 base from V and 5 bases from J, with 7 bases in between. CDR1 and CDR2 (germline): SGHRS, YFSETQ. This CDR3 has 13 amino acids.

This clonotype was picked up many times. The rearrangement uses TRBV20-1 and TRBJ2-1, with 8 bases identical to TRBD2. CDR1 is DFQATT, CDR2 SNEGSKA, per germline (reference sequence). V lost 2 bases to trimming and J lost 3 bases; unmatched junction nucleotides: 24. This CDR3 region has 21 residues. CDR3 in amino acids: CSARPPFGREGGGLGYNEQFF. The CDR3 DNA sequence: TGCAGTGCTAGACCACCCTTTGGACGGGAGGGGGGGGGATTGGGCTACAATGAGCAGTTCTTC.

This clonotype has just a few counts. The V gene is TRBV6-1, the J gene TRBJ1-1; the D is unclear. The V gene lost 6 bases and the J gene lost 4 bases, with 6 bases spanning the gap. The CDR3 is made up of 11 amino acids. In germline, CDR1 is MNHNS, CDR2 SASEGT. CDR3 in amino acids: CASSRITEAFF. The CDR3, as DNA: TGTGCCAGCAGCCGAATCACTGAAGCTTTCTTT.

In this sample, this clonotype turned up many times. The chain uses TRBV20-1 and TRBJ2-3; no clear D gene. CDR3 length: 14 residues. Trimming took 7 bases from V and 0 from J, leaving 14 bases between them. Germline CDR1 and CDR2: DFQATT and SNEGSKA (reference sequence). The CDR3 coding sequence is TGCAGTGGCGATTCTGTTGTGAGCACAGATACGCAGTATTTT. Protein product: CSGDSVVSTDTQYF.

V usage is TRBV30 and J usage is TRBJ1-5, with D tentatively TRBD1 (6 bases). Germline CDR1 and CDR2: GTSNPN and SVGIG (reference sequence). The CDR3 length is 11 residues. V was cut by 2 bases and J by 16 bases, with 15 bases left in between. The CDR3, as DNA: TGTGCCTGGAGTATGGGGGCAGGGGTCCATTTT. This sequence encodes CAWSMGAGVHF.

The chain carries TRBV24-1 and TRBJ2-5; D is perhaps TRBD1 (7 bases). V lost 4 bases to trimming and J lost 5 bases, with 19 bases between them. Germline V gene sequence: CDR1 KGHDR, CDR2 SFDVKD. This CDR3 region has 16 residues. CDR3 in DNA: TGTGCCACCAGTGAGGCAGGGGGGCCGTCTTGGGAGACCCAGTACTTC. Residues: CATSEAGGPSWETQYF.

Turning to this clonotype: At one end, the junction sequence differs from germline, possibly due to a read error. The chain carries TRBV7-9 and TRBJ2-1, with D uncertain. The CDR3 is made up of 15 amino acids. Germline V gives CDR1 SEHNR, CDR2 FQNEAQ (reference sequence). CDR3 region: CASSLGQSSYNKQFF. CDR3 in DNA: TGTGCCAGCAGCTTAGGACAAAGCTCCTACAATAAGCAGTTCTTC.

This clonotype has just a few counts. The DNA of the CDR3 is TGTGCCAGCAGCTTCGGTGCGGGCTATGGCTACACCTTC. It translates to CASSFGAGYGYTF. The chain joins TRBV7-9 to TRBJ1-2; no clear D gene. Trimming stripped 3 bases from V and 4 bases from J, with 9 bases between. The CDR3 has 13 residues. Germline V gene sequence: CDR1 SEHNR, CDR2 FQNEAQ (reference sequence).